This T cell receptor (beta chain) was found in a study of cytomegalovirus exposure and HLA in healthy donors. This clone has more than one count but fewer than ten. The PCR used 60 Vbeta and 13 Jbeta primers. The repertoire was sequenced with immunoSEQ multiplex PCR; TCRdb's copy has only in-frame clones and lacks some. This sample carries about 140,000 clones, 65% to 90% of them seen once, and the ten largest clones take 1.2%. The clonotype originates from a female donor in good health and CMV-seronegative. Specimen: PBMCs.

The CDR3 coding sequence is TGTGCCAGCAGTGTCACAGGGCTCACTGAAGCTTTCTTT. Translation gives CASSVTGLTEAFF. This sequence joins TRBV27 and TRBJ1-1; D perhaps matches TRBD1 (6 bases). Trimming took off 5 bases at V and 4 bases at J, with 11 bases between the two ends. Germline V gene data show CDR1 as MNHEY and CDR2 as SMNVEV (reference sequence). The CDR3 contains 13 residues.